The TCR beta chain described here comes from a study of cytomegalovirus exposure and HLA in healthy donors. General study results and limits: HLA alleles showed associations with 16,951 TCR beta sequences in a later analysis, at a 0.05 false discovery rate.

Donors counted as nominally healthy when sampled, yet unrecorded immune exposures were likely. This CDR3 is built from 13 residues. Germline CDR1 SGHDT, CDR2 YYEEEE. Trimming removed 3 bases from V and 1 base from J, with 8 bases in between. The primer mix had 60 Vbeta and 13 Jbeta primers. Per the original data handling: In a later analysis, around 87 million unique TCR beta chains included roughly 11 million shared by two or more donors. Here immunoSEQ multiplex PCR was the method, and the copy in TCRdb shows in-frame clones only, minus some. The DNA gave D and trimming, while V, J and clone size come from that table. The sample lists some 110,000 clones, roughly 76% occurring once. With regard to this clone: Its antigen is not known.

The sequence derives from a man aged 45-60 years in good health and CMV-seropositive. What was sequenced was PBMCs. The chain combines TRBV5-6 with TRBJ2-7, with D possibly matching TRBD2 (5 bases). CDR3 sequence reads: CASSSRDSYEQYF. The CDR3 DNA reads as TGTGCCAGCAGCTCTCGGGATTCCTACGAGCAGTACTTC.